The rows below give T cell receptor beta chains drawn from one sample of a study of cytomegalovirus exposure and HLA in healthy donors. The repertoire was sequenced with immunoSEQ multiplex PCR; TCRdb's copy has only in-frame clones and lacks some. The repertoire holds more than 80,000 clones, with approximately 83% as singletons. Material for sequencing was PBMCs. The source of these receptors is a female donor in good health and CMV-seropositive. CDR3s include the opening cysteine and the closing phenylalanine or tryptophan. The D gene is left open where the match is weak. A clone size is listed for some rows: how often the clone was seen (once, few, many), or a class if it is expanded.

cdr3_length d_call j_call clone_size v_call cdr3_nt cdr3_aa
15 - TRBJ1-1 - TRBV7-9 TGTGCCAGCAGCTTAATCCAAGGGGTTTCCACTGAAGCTTTCTTT CASSLIQGVSTEAFF
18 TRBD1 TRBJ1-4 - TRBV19 TGTGCCAGTAATAACCCGGGACAGGGTTCTGCAACTAATGAAAAACTGTTTTTT CASNNPGQGSATNEKLFF
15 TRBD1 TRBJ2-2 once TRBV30 TGTGCCTGGGATACCGGGACAGGGTCCGCCGGGGAGCTGTTTTTT CAWDTGTGSAGELFF
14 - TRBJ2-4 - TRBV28 TGTGCCAGCAGTCGATCTCTAGTCGAAAACATTCAGTACTTC CASSRSLVENIQYF
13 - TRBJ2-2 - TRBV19 TGTGCCAGTAGTTTTACAGTCACCGGGGAGCTGTTTTTT CASSFTVTGELFF
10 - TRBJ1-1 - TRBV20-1 TGCAGTGCTAGGCTAATCGAAGCTTTCTTT CSARLIEAFF
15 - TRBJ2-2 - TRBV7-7 TGTGCCAGCAGCTTAGAGAGCCAGGGCACCGGGGAGCTGTTTTTT CASSLESQGTGELFF
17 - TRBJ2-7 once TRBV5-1 TGCGCCAGCAGCTTGCGAGGGAGGAAGGTCTTGGGCTACGAGCAGTACTTC CASSLRGRKVLGYEQYF
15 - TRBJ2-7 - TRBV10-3 TGTGCCATCAGTGACGAGACATCGTTCTCCTACGAGCAGTACTTC CAISDETSFSYEQYF
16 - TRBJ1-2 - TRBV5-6 TGTGCCAGCAGCTCCGGGAGGCGGTCTATAAGCTATGGCTACACCTTC CASSSGRRSISYGYTF
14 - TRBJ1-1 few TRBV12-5 TGTGCTAGTGGCCGAGACAGGCCGAACACTGAAGCTTTCTTT CASGRDRPNTEAFF
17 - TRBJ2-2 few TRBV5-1 TGCGCCAGCAGCATACCAAGCATTCAGAGAGGGACCGGGGAGCTGTTTTTT CASSIPSIQRGTGELFF
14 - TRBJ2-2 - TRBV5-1 TGCGCCAGCAACCCCGGGACAAACACCGGGGAGCTGTTTTTT CASNPGTNTGELFF
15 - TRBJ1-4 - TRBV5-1 TGCGCCAGCAGCTTACAGGGTCTAACTAATGAAAAACTGTTTTTT CASSLQGLTNEKLFF
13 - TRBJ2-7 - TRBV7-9 TGTTCCATCGAGGGACTGAGCTCCTACGAGCAGTACTTC CSIEGLSSYEQYF
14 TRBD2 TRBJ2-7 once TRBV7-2 TGTGCCAGCAGCTTAGAGCCGGGAGGCTACGAGCAGTACTTC CASSLEPGGYEQYF
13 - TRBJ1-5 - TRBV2 TGTGCCAGCACCCTCCTTTTCCATCAGCCCCAGCATTTT CASTLLFHQPQHF
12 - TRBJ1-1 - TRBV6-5 TGTGCCAGCAGCGCTGGGACACGGGAAGCTTTCTTT CASSAGTREAFF
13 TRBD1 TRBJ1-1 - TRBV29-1 TGCAGCGTCCAAACAGGGGGGTCCACTGAAGCTTTCTTT CSVQTGGSTEAFF
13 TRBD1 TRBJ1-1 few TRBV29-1 TGCAGCGGTACTACAGGGGGTAACACTGAAGCTTTCTTT CSGTTGGNTEAFF
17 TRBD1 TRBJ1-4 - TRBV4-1 TGCGCCAGCAGACGACCGGGACAGGGGTTAACTAATGAAAAACTGTTTTTT CASRRPGQGLTNEKLFF
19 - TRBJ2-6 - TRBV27 TGTGCCAGCAGTTTTAATTCGGGGGTGTGGGGCTCTGGGGCCAACGTCCTGACTTTC CASSFNSGVWGSGANVLTF
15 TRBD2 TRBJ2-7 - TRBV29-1 TGCAGCGTTGTGGGTGGGAGGGAACGGGGCTACGAGCAGTACTTC CSVVGGRERGYEQYF
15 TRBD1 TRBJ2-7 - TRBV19 TGTGCCAGTAGTAAAACACGGGACAGGGACCACGAGCAGTACTTC CASSKTRDRDHEQYF
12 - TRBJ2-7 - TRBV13 TGTGCCAGCAGCTTAGGTGCTAGGGAGCAGTACTTC CASSLGAREQYF
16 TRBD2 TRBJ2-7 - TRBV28 TGTGCCAGCACCAGTAGGGGACTAGCGAATCACTACGAGCAGTACTTC CASTSRGLANHYEQYF
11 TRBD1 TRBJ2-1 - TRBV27 TGTGCCAGCAGTTTAATGGACAGGAAGTTCTTC CASSLMDRKFF
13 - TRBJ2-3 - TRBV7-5 TGTGTCAGAATACAGGGGGCTGGAGATACGCAGTATTTT CVRIQGAGDTQYF
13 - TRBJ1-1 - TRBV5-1 TGCGCCAGCAGGGCCGAGGTCTACACTGAAGCTTTCTTT CASRAEVYTEAFF
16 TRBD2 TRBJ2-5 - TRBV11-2 TGTGCCAGCAGCTTAGTAAGTGGGACTAGTGCAGAGACCCAGTACTTC CASSLVSGTSAETQYF
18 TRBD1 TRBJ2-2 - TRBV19 TGTGCCAGTAACCGAGGGGGCAGGGTCCAAATCAACACCGGGGAGCTGTTTTTT CASNRGGRVQINTGELFF
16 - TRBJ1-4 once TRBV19 TGTGCCAGTAGTATTCCGAGGGATGCAACTAATGAAAAACTGTTTTTT CASSIPRDATNEKLFF
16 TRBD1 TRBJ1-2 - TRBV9 TGTGCCAGCAGCGTCGGGGTGGGACAGCCTAACTATGGCTACACCTTC CASSVGVGQPNYGYTF
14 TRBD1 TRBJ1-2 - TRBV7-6 TGTGCCAGCAGCTTAGCAACAGGGGCGGGAGGCTACACCTTC CASSLATGAGGYTF
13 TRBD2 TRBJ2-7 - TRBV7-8 TGTGCCAGCAGCCAGGGACTAGCTGGTGAGCAGTACTTC CASSQGLAGEQYF
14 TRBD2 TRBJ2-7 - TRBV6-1 TGTGCCAGCAGTCCTAGCGGACCCTCCTACGAGCAGTACTTC CASSPSGPSYEQYF
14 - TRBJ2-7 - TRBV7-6 TGTGCCAGCAGCTTACGCGACAGCTCCTACGAGCAGTACTTC CASSLRDSSYEQYF
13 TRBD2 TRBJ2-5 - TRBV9 TGTGCCAGCGGGGGGGACTACCAAGAGACCCAGTACTTC CASGGDYQETQYF
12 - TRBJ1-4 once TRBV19 TGTGCCAGTAGCTTCCCCGGGAGAGGACTGTTTTTT CASSFPGRGLFF
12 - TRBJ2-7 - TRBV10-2 TGCGCCAGCAGTGAAACGGAGGGCCTGGCATACTTC CASSETEGLAYF
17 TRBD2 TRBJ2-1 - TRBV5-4 TGTGCCAGCAGCCCTCTCCAGGGGCTAGCGGGAATCAATGAGCAGTTCTTC CASSPLQGLAGINEQFF
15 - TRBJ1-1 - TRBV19 TGTGCCAGTAGTATTCGGGGGGCGGTAAACACTGAAGCTTTCTTT CASSIRGAVNTEAFF
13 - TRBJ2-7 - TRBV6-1 TGTGCCAGCACCTCTTCCCGGGGGTACGAGCAGTACTTC CASTSSRGYEQYF
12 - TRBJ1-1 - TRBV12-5 TGTGCTAGTGGTTTGGGAGGAACTGAAGCTTTCTTT CASGLGGTEAFF
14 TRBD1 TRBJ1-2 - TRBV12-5 TGTGCTAGTGGCCACGGACAGGCGACGAGTGGCTACACCTTC CASGHGQATSGYTF
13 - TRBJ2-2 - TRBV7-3 TGTGCCAGCAGCTTAACGAGGGCAGGGGAGCTGTTTTTT CASSLTRAGELFF
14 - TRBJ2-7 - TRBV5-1 TGCGCCAGCAGCTTAGGTAAAGGGGGCTACGAGCAGTACTTC CASSLGKGGYEQYF
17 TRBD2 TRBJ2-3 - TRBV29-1 TGCAGCGTTGCCCCCTCACTAGCGGGAGGATCCGCAGATACGCAGTATTTT CSVAPSLAGGSADTQYF
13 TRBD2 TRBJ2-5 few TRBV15 TGTGCCACCAGTGCCGGGACTAAAGAGACCCAGTACTTC CATSAGTKETQYF
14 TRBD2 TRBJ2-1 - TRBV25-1 TGTGCCAGCAGTGTCGGGAGGGGATACAATGAGCAGTTCTTC CASSVGRGYNEQFF